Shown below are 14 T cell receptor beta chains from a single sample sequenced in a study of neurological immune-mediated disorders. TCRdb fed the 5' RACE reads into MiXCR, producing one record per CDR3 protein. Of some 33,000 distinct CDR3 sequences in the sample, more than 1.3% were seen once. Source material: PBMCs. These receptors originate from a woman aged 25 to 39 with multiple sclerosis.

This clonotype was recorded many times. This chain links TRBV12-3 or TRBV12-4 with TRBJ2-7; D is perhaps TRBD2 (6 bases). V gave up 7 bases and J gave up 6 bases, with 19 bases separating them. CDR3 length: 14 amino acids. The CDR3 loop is CASTLGWQGGEQYF. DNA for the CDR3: TGTGCCAGCACCTTAGGGTGGCAGGGAGGCGAGCAGTACTTC.

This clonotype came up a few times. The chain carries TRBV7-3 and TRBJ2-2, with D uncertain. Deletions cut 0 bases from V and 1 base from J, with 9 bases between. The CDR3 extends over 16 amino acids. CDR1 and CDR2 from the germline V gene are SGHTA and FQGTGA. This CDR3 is CASSLTSSRNTGELFF. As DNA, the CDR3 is TGTGCCAGCAGCTTAACGTCTTCCAGGAACACCGGGGAGCTGTTTTTT. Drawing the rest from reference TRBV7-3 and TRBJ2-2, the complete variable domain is GAGVSQTPSNKVTEKGKYVELRCDPISGHTALYWYRQSLGQGPEFLIYFQGTGAADDSGLPNDRFFAVRPEGSVSTLKIQRTERGDSAVYLCASSLTSSRNTGELFFGEGSRLTVL.

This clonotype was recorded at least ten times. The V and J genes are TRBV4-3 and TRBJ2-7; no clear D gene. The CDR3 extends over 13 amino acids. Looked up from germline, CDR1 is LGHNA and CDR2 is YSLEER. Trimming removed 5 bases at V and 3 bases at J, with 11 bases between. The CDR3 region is CASSYKPGYEQYF. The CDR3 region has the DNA TGCGCCAGCAGCTACAAACCGGGCTACGAGCAGTACTTC.

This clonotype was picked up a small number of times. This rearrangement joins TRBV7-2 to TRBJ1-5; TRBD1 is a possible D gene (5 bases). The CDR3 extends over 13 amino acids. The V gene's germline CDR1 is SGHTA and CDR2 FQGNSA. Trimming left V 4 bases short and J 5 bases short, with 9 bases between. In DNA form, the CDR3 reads TGTGCCAGCAGCTCGCGGGGCGATCAGCCCCAGCATTTT. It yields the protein CASSSRGDQPQHF.

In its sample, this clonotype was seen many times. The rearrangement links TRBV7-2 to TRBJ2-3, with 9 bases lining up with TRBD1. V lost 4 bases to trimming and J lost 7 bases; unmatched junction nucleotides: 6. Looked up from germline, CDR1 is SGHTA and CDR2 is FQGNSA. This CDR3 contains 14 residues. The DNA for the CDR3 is TGTGCCAGCAGCTCGGGGACAGGGTCTAATACGCAGTATTTT. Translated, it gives CASSSGTGSNTQYF.

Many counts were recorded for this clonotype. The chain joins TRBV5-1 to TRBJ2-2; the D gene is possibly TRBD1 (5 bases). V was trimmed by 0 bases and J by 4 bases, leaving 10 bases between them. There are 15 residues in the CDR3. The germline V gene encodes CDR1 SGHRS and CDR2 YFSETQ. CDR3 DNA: TGCGCCAGCAGCTTGGAGGCAGGGTCCACCGGGGAGCTGTTTTTT. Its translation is CASSLEAGSTGELFF.

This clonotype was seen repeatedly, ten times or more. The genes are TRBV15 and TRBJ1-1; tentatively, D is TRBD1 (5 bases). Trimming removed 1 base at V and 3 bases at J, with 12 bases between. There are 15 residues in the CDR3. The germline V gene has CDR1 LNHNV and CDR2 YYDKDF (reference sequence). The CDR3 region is CATSRVGRVDTEAFF. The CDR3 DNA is TGTGCCACCAGCAGAGTGGGCAGGGTGGACACTGAAGCTTTCTTT.

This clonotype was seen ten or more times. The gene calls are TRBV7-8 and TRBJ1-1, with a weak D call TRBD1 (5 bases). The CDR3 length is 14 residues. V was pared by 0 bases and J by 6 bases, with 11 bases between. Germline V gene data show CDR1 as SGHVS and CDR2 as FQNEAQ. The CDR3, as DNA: TGTGCCAGCAGCTTAGCCACACCGGGGGCTGAAGCTTTCTTT. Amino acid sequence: CASSLATPGAEAFF.

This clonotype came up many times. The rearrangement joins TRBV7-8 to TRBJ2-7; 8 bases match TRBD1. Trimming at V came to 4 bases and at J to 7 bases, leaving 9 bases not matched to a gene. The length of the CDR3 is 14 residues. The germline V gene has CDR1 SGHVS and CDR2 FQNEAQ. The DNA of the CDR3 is TGTGCCAGCAGCTCCGAGGACAGGGCGGGAGAGCAGTACTTC. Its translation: CASSSEDRAGEQYF.

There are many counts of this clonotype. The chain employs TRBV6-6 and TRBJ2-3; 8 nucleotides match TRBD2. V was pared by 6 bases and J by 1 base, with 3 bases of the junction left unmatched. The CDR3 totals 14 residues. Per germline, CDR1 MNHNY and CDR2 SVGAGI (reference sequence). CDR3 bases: TGTGCCAGCAGGACCGGGGGGGGCACAGATACGCAGTATTTT. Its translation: CASRTGGGTDTQYF.

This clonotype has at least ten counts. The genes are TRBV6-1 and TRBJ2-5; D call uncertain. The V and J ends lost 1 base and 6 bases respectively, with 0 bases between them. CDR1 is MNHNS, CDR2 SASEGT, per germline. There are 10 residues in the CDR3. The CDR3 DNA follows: TGTGCCAGCAGTGAAGAGACCCAGTACTTC. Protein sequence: CASSEETQYF.

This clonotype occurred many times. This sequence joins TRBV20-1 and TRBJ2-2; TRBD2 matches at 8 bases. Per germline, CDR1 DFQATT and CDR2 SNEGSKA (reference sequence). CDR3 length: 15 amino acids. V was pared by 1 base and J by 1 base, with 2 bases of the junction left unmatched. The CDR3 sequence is CSARALAGNTGELFF. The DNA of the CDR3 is TGCAGTGCTAGAGCTCTAGCGGGGAACACCGGGGAGCTGTTTTTT.

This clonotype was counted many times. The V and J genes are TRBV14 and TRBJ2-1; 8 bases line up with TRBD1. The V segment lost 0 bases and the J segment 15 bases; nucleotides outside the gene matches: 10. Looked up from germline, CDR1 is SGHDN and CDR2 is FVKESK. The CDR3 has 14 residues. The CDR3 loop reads CASSQDLQGVGRFF. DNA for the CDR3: TGTGCCAGCAGCCAAGATTTACAGGGGGTAGGTCGGTTCTTC.

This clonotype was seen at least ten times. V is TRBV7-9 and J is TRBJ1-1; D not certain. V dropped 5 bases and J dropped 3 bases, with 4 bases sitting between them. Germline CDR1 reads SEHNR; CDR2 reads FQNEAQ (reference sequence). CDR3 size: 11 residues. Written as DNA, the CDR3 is TGTGCCAGCAGCCTATACACTGAAGCTTTCTTT. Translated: CASSLYTEAFF.